A selection of T cell receptor beta chains follows, all from one sample in a study of T cell changes during pregnancy in multiple sclerosis. Some clones are missing from TCRdb's copy, which holds only in-frame ones; the method was immunoSEQ multiplex PCR. The sample lists about 42,000 clones, 75% to 95% occurring once. The sequences come from CD4+ T cells from peripheral blood mononuclear cells, collected in the second trimester of pregnancy. These receptors were collected from a female donor in good health, enrolled as a control in a pregnancy study. CDR3s leave out the opening cysteine and the closing phenylalanine or tryptophan.

TRBV19	TRBJ2-1	ASSTTLAGMYNEQF
TRBV6-6	TRBJ2-7	ASSYSGSSYEQY
TRBV4-1	TRBJ2-1	ASSQAPPGSYNEQF
TRBV19	TRBJ2-6	ASRGGALGANVLT
TRBV5-1	TRBJ2-3	ASSRPGQGLDTQY
TRBV27	TRBJ1-1	ASKLNRQGGEAF
TRBV6-7	TRBJ1-1	ASSYPHRQGRTPEAF
TRBV2	TRBJ2-1	ASSASSGLLEQF
TRBV7-2	TRBJ1-5	ASSLASGSLLDTRQPQH
TRBV5-4	TRBJ2-7	ASSTPYSNEQY
TRBV25-1	TRBJ1-2	ASSESGTRTGQRYGYT
TRBV29-1	TRBJ2-3	SVERLEADTQY
TRBV6-5	TRBJ1-2	ASSYAGTGSYGYT
TRBV5-1	TRBJ2-1	ASSQGLASYNEQF
TRBV19	TRBJ2-3	ASSIGDYRTTDTQY
TRBV18	TRBJ2-5	ASSPPTRGGPGKTQY
TRBV21-1	TRBJ2-7	ASRAPSGPGDEQY
TRBV6-1	TRBJ2-2	ASNYGGNTGELF
TRBV28	TRBJ2-5	ASSSLAGGPGTQY
TRBV7-2	TRBJ1-3	ASSLGSGISGNTIY
TRBV30	TRBJ2-7	ALGQDYEQY
TRBV27	TRBJ2-1	ASSPPSGRYSYNEQF
TRBV9	TRBJ2-7	ASSRGQGYEQY
TRBV4-3	TRBJ2-7	ASSYGAGGFNEQY
TRBV12-5	TRBJ2-3	ASGPSTDTQY
TRBV27	TRBJ2-5	ASSGAGLQETQY
TRBV27	TRBJ2-5	ASSLFRRLAGEVETQY
TRBV5-1	TRBJ1-4	ASSLGGMTNEKLF
TRBV19	TRBJ2-3	ASRDRAGTDTQY
TRBV5-1	TRBJ1-6	ASSLADRYWGMDSPLH
TRBV2	TRBJ1-5	ASSRDRDQPQH
TRBV7-9	TRBJ2-1	ASSLEGVRGSEQF
TRBV27	TRBJ1-5	ASSPRGGSGNQPQH
TRBV7-9	TRBJ2-3	ASSLGVSTDTQY
TRBV19	TRBJ2-7	ASSIAQLAVYEQY
TRBV5-6	TRBJ1-6	ASSLADRENSPLH
TRBV27	TRBJ2-3	ASSLFLPTSTDTQY
TRBV28	TRBJ1-4	ASRLGQGANEKLF
TRBV7-7	TRBJ2-5	ASSLGTGAFRETQY
TRBV27	TRBJ2-3	ASRHRDRATDTQY
TRBV7-3	TRBJ2-4	ASSLGGAKNIQY